This TCR beta chain was sequenced for a study of metastatic and nonmetastatic thyroid tumors. On the study more broadly: Comparison of repertoires was carried out across blood and tumor or nodule tissue from malignant and benign thyroid patients. Study-wide results and caveats: In both blood and tumor samples, TCR beta diversity was reported significantly higher for malignant than benign nodules.

None of the patients had undergone any treatment ahead of thyroid surgery. Authors' analysis steps: Researchers built a distant-metastasis classifier for papillary thyroid cancer that drew on CDR3 differences across clinicopathological groups. With MiXCR, TCRdb reprocessed the PCR reads. The V and J calls and clone size are TCRdb's, not the authors'. The sample shows roughly 40,000 clones, about a sixth of them seen only once. The sample holds a few counts of this clone. Its specificity is not known. The TCR was taken from a female donor with papillary thyroid cancer or a benign thyroid nodule (not recorded which). Some clones in this sample may be carry-over from other donors' samples. Sequencing was carried out using tumor tissue.

For the CDR3, the DNA is TGCAGCGTTCGGACAGGGGGCTTGGAGACCCAGTACTTC. As protein: CSVRTGGLETQYF. The chain joins TRBV29-1 to TRBJ2-5; 11 bases are shared with TRBD1. The length of the CDR3 is 13 residues. The ends lost 5 bases at V and 5 bases at J; junction bases unmatched: 4. Looked up from germline, CDR1 is SQVTM and CDR2 is ANQGSEA.